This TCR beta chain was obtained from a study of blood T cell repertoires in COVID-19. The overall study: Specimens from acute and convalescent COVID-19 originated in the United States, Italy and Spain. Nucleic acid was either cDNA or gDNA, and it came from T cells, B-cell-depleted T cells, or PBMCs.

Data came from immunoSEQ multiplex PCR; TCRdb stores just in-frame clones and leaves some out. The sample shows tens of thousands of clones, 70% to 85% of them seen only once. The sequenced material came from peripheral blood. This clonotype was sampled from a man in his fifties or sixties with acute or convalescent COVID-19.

CDR3 DNA: TGTGCCTGTTCGGGACAGCACTATGGCTACACCTTC. Amino acids: CACSGQHYGYTF. The chain links TRBV30 to TRBJ1-2, with 7 bases fitting TRBD1. With V trimmed by 6 bases and J by 3 bases, 4 bases remained unmatched. The germline gives CDR1 GTSNPN, CDR2 SVGIG (reference sequence). The CDR3 covers 12 residues.